These 22 T cell receptor beta chains were sequenced from one sample in a study of blood T cell repertoires in COVID-19. Assay used: immunoSEQ multiplex PCR; TCRdb lists only in-frame clones, some missing. The data contain some 110,000 clones, around 90% of them singletons. The sample consisted of peripheral blood. These receptors were obtained from a human donor in a cohort sampled during active COVID-19.

The chain couples TRBV18 to TRBJ2-7, with TRBD1 matching over 7 bases. The CDR3 length is 13 residues. CDR1 is KGHSH, CDR2 LQKENI, per germline. The ends lost 3 bases at V and 3 bases at J; junction bases unmatched: 2. The CDR3 sequence is CASSPGQSYEQYF. Here the CDR3 DNA reads TGTGCCAGCTCACCGGGACAGAGCTACGAGCAGTACTTC.

This chain joins TRBV28 and TRBJ2-7; D remains ambiguous. This CDR3 has 13 residues. Germline CDR1 is MDHEN and CDR2 is SYDVKM. Trimming stripped 2 bases from V and 4 bases from J, with 9 bases between. The DNA of the CDR3 is TGTGCCAGCAGTTTAGACTCCTCATACGAGCAGTACTTC. Its translation: CASSLDSSYEQYF. Combining the CDR3 with reference TRBV28 and TRBJ2-7 gives the whole variable domain DVKVTQSSRYLVKRTGEKVFLECVQDMDHENMFWYRQDPGLGLRLIYFSYDVKMKEKGDIPEGYSVSREKKERFSLILESASTNQTSMYLCASSLDSSYEQYFGPGTRLTVT.

This chain uses TRBV5-1 with TRBJ2-7; TRBD1 matches 9 bases. V dropped 6 bases and J dropped 4; count of bases not matched to a gene: 11. CDR3 size: 15 residues. Germline V CDR1 and CDR2: SGHRS, YFSETQ. The CDR3 sequence is CASTRDVGQGYEQYF. In DNA form, the CDR3 reads TGCGCCAGCACCCGGGATGTGGGACAGGGTTACGAGCAGTACTTC.

This clone was found once. This sequence joins TRBV24-1 and TRBJ1-5, with 11 positions matching TRBD1. CDR3 length equals 16 residues. Germline V CDR1 and CDR2: KGHDR, SFDVKD. V was pared by 3 bases and J by 2 bases, with 2 bases of the junction left unmatched. CDR3 residues: CATSDGDRGGNQPQHF. CDR3 DNA sequence: TGTGCCACCAGTGATGGGGACAGGGGGGGCAATCAGCCCCAGCATTTT.

The chain carries TRBV6-1 and TRBJ1-1, with D possibly matching TRBD1 (5 bases). CDR1 is MNHNS, CDR2 SASEGT, per germline. V was pared by 3 bases and J by 6 bases, with 20 bases between. This CDR3 is 16 amino acids long. The CDR3 nucleotides read TGTGCCAGCAGTGACTACAGCGGGACGGATCACGCTGAAGCTTTCTTT. This sequence encodes CASSDYSGTDHAEAFF.

The genes are TRBV19 and TRBJ1-2; D is ambiguous. The V end lost 2 bases, the J end lost 5 bases, and 12 bases lay between the germline ends. This CDR3 comprises 14 residues. In germline, CDR1 is LNHDA, CDR2 SQIVND (reference sequence). CDR3 DNA: TGTGCCAGTAGTATAAGCGGCATCGGGTATGGCTACACCTTC. Translation: CASSISGIGYGYTF.

This chain's CDR3 is CASSLMASGSTDTQYF. Here the CDR3 DNA reads TGCGCCAGCAGCTTGATGGCTAGCGGGTCCACAGATACGCAGTATTTT. The chain is built from TRBV5-1 and TRBJ2-3; 8 nucleotides line up with TRBD2. CDR3 length: 16 residues. CDR1 SGHRS and CDR2 YFSETQ come from the germline V gene. V lost 1 base, J lost 2 bases, and 6 bases stayed unmatched.

The genes are TRBV24-1 and TRBJ1-2; 8 bases are a match to TRBD1. From germline, CDR1 is KGHDR and CDR2 SFDVKD. The CDR3 contains 18 residues. V was pared by 4 bases and J by 1 base, with 13 bases of the junction left unmatched. CDR3 residues: CATSEPGQGGSFNYGYTF. The CDR3 DNA follows: TGTGCCACCAGTGAACCAGGACAGGGTGGGTCCTTTAACTATGGCTACACCTTC.

The chain joins TRBV5-1 to TRBJ2-5; TRBD2 matches 8 bases. The CDR3 runs to 14 residues. The germline V gene encodes CDR1 SGHRS and CDR2 YFSETQ. J gave up 5 bases and V 4 bases, and 7 bases lay outside the gene matches. In nucleotides, the CDR3 is TGCGCCAGCAGCCCGAATAGCGGGGCGGAGACCCAGTACTTC. Its protein is CASSPNSGAETQYF.

The chain is built from TRBV5-1 and TRBJ2-3, with TRBD2 matching over 14 bases. Germline CDR1 SGHRS, CDR2 YFSETQ. The CDR3 runs to 19 residues. Trimming took 3 bases from V and 2 from J; bases not matched to a gene: 11. CDR3: CASSWFRGTSGSHTDTQYF. As DNA, the CDR3 is TGCGCCAGCAGCTGGTTCAGGGGGACTAGCGGGAGTCACACAGATACGCAGTATTTT.

The rearrangement uses TRBV10-1 and TRBJ2-1; TRBD2 matches at 7 bases. Germline CDR1 reads WNHNN; CDR2 reads SYGVQD (reference sequence). Unmatched junction bases numbered 5, after V lost 3 bases and J lost 3 bases. This CDR3 has 15 residues. The CDR3 DNA reads as TGCGCCAGCAGTGACGCGCGGGAGCGCTACAATGAGCAGTTCTTC. Residues: CASSDARERYNEQFF.

The gene calls are TRBV19 and TRBJ1-2; TRBD1 is a possible D gene (5 bases). Germline V gene data show CDR1 as LNHDA and CDR2 as SQIVND (reference sequence). Trimming cost V 6 bases and J 0 bases, with 8 bases left between them. The CDR3 contains 13 residues. This chain's CDR3 is CASRPTANYGYTF. CDR3 in DNA: TGTGCCAGTAGGCCGACAGCTAACTATGGCTACACCTTC.

About this clone: The junction departs from germline at one end; a sequencing error may be responsible. The rearrangement uses TRBV2 and TRBJ1-1, with D perhaps TRBD1 (5 bases). The CDR3 runs to 11 residues. Looked up from germline, CDR1 is SNHLY and CDR2 is FYNNEI. CDR3 DNA sequence: TGTGCCAGCAGTGAGGCCCCCAGGGTCCTGTTT. This translates into CASSEAPRVLF.

The chain is built from TRBV25-1 and TRBJ2-5; 7 nucleotides match TRBD2. CDR3 length: 15 residues. Germline lookup yields CDR1 MGHDK and CDR2 SYGVNS. V gave up 5 bases and J gave up 5 bases; unmatched junction bases: 11. DNA of the CDR3: TGTGCCAGCAGTAAGTCTAGCGGAGCTACGGAGACCCAGTACTTC. It specifies CASSKSSGATETQYF.

The V gene is TRBV19, the J gene TRBJ2-5; tentative D call: TRBD2 (5 bases). The V end lost 4 bases, the J end lost 5 bases, and 14 bases lay between the germline ends. This CDR3 is built from 14 residues. CDR1 and CDR2 (germline): LNHDA, SQIVND (reference sequence). CDR3 residues: CASSKLAAVETQYF. CDR3 nucleotides: TGTGCCAGTAGTAAGCTAGCAGCCGTCGAGACCCAGTACTTC.

The chain is built from TRBV18 and TRBJ2-7; TRBD1 matches at 7 bases. This CDR3 comprises 14 residues. Per the germline V gene, CDR1 is KGHSH and CDR2 is LQKENI. V lost 0 bases and J lost 3; bases outside the gene matches: 2. The CDR3 region is CASSPPDRIYEQYF. CDR3 bases: TGTGCCAGCTCACCACCGGACAGGATCTACGAGCAGTACTTC.

The V call is TRBV10-3, the J call TRBJ2-7; possibly TRBD2 for D (6 bases). V was trimmed by 8 bases and J by 1 base, leaving 9 bases between them. The length of the CDR3 is 12 residues. Germline V gene data show CDR1 as ENHRY and CDR2 as SYGVKD. CDR3 in DNA: TGTGCCATCGGGACTCCGTCCTACGAGCAGTACTTC. Translated, it gives CAIGTPSYEQYF.

The gene calls are TRBV30 and TRBJ1-6; D is possibly TRBD1 (5 bases). Per the germline V gene, CDR1 is GTSNPN and CDR2 is SVGIG (reference sequence). The CDR3 is 14 residues long. V was shortened by 4 bases and J by 6 bases, with 13 bases between the two germline ends. DNA of the CDR3: TGTGCCTGGACTTTAGGGGTAACTAATTCACCCCTCCACTTT. The encoded protein is CAWTLGVTNSPLHF.

The chain couples TRBV10-1 to TRBJ2-5; 9 bases are a match to TRBD1. J gave up 2 bases and V 0 bases, and 10 bases lay outside the gene matches. The CDR3 consists of 18 residues. From germline, CDR1 is WNHNN and CDR2 SYGVQD (reference sequence). The CDR3 sequence: CASSESGTGRVGQETQYF. CDR3 nucleotides: TGCGCCAGCAGTGAGTCAGGGACAGGGAGGGTTGGTCAAGAGACCCAGTACTTC.

The J gene is TRBJ2-2, the V gene TRBV19, with D possibly matching TRBD2 (5 bases). CDR1 LNHDA and CDR2 SQIVND come from the germline V gene (reference sequence). The CDR3 is 18 amino acids. The V and J ends lost 6 bases and 7 bases respectively, with 27 bases between them. The CDR3 sequence: CASSSGRTPLLGSGELFF. CDR3 DNA: TGTGCCAGTAGCTCGGGAAGGACTCCCCTACTAGGGAGCGGGGAGCTGTTTTTT.

The CDR3 is CASNQGQFQETQYF. The CDR3 DNA follows: TGTGCCAGTAATCAAGGACAGTTCCAAGAGACCCAGTACTTC. This sequence joins TRBV19 and TRBJ2-5; D perhaps matches TRBD1 (6 bases). Germline CDR1 and CDR2: LNHDA and SQIVND (reference sequence). This CDR3 has 14 residues. V lost 7 bases and J 1 base, leaving 13 bases between the germline ends.

The V gene is TRBV19, the J gene TRBJ2-1, with 13 nucleotides matching TRBD2. Germline CDR1 LNHDA, CDR2 SQIVND (reference sequence). The CDR3 spans 18 residues. V shed 5 bases and J 9 bases; nucleotides not matched to a gene: 16. DNA for the CDR3: TGTGCCAGTAGTCCCCGGACTAGCGGGAGTCCCCCGTTCGGTGAGCAGTTCTTC. Amino acids: CASSPRTSGSPPFGEQFF.